These 23 T cell receptor beta chains were sequenced from one sample in a study of beta chain features in type 1 diabetes. Findings of the study overall: Moderate but significant shortening of TCRB CDR3s was recorded in all four CD4+ subsets from Type 1 diabetes patients.

The antigens for these receptors are not known. Of the isolated RNA, all was reverse transcribed, and so the sequenced material was expressed TCRB transcripts. Profiling relied on immunoSEQ multiplex PCR, and the TCRdb table lists in-frame clones only, not all of them. Counted here are a few hundred thousand clones, roughly 15% occurring once; the ten biggest clones make up around 0.015%. Source material: naive CD4+ T cells from blood. These receptors were taken from a man between 18 and 29 years old with type 1 diabetes.

The V and J genes are TRBV27 and TRBJ2-7; the match to TRBD1 covers 10 bases. The V and J ends lost 5 bases and 3 bases, in that order; junction bases with no gene match: 4. The CDR3 length is 14 residues. Germline CDR1 reads MNHEY; CDR2 reads SMNVEV (reference sequence). The DNA of the CDR3 is TGTGCCAGCAGTGGGCGGACAGGGGGCTACGAGCAGTACTTC. The encoded protein is CASSGRTGGYEQYF.

The CDR3 DNA sequence: TGTGCCAGCAGCTTGGAGGGTAGCGGGACATTTAGGACCTACGAGCAGTACTTC. It yields the protein CASSLEGSGTFRTYEQYF. V and J are TRBV5-4 and TRBJ2-7; TRBD2 matches 8 bases. Germline lookup yields CDR1 SGHNT and CDR2 YYREEE (reference sequence). With 0 bases clipped from V and 2 bases from J, the junction kept 13 bases outside the gene matches. This CDR3 spans 18 amino acids.

This chain uses TRBV5-1 with TRBJ1-1; D unresolved. Trimming took 0 bases from V and 0 from J, leaving 6 bases between them. Germline V gene data show CDR1 as SGHRS and CDR2 as YFSETQ. The CDR3 runs 14 residues. As DNA, the CDR3 is TGCGCCAGCAGCTTGGCCGCGGTGAACACTGAAGCTTTCTTT. Protein product: CASSLAAVNTEAFF.

This clone was seen a few times. The rearrangement links TRBV6-5 to TRBJ1-5; possibly TRBD1 for D (6 bases). Trimming removed 5 bases from V and 9 bases from J, with 20 bases in between. The CDR3 has 15 residues. Germline V lookup: CDR1 MNHEY, CDR2 SVGAGI. The CDR3 nucleotides read TGTGCCAGCAGTACGGGGGGGGGCAGTGGGTCGCCCCAGCATTTT. Its protein product is CASSTGGGSGSPQHF.

V usage is TRBV5-4 and J usage is TRBJ1-1; D uncertain. The CDR3 is 15 residues long. Germline lookup yields CDR1 SGHNT and CDR2 YYREEE (reference sequence). V was clipped by 2 bases and J by 1 base, with 12 bases between them. CDR3 sequence reads: CASSLAAASNTEAFF. CDR3 coding DNA: TGTGCCAGCAGCTTAGCTGCTGCCTCGAACACTGAAGCTTTCTTT.

This clone was seen only a few times. This rearrangement joins TRBV10-3 to TRBJ1-1; tentatively, D is TRBD1 (6 bases). The ends were cut back, 3 bases at V and 8 bases at J, with 10 bases in the middle. CDR1 is ENHRY and CDR2 is SYGVKD in the germline V gene. This CDR3 comprises 12 residues. CDR3: CAISERTDEAFF. CDR3 nucleotide sequence: TGTGCCATCAGTGAAAGGACAGACGAAGCTTTCTTT.

This clone was seen only a few times. The chain joins TRBV28 to TRBJ2-7, with 11 positions matching TRBD1. V lost 7 bases to trimming and J lost 7 bases; unmatched junction nucleotides: 12. Germline lookup yields CDR1 MDHEN and CDR2 SYDVKM. This CDR3 contains 15 residues. Here the CDR3 reads CASILQGQGAREQYF. The CDR3 region has the DNA TGTGCCAGCATTCTGCAAGGACAGGGGGCTAGAGAGCAGTACTTC.

CDR3 in DNA: TGTGCCAGCAGCTCGCCCGGGACAGATGAAAAACTGTTTTTT. It translates to CASSSPGTDEKLFF. V usage is TRBV28 and J usage is TRBJ1-4, with 7 bases matching TRBD1. The trim removed 6 bases at V and 6 bases at J, leaving 7 bases unmatched. Germline V gene data show CDR1 as MDHEN and CDR2 as SYDVKM. The CDR3 length is 14 residues. Full variable domain (missing parts from reference TRBV28 and TRBJ1-4): DVKVTQSSRYLVKRTGEKVFLECVQDMDHENMFWYRQDPGLGLRLIYFSYDVKMKEKGDIPEGYSVSREKKERFSLILESASTNQTSMYLCASSSPGTDEKLFFGSGTQLSVL.

This clone turned up a few times. The CDR3 nucleotides read TGTGCCAGCAGTTTATTCGGGGGATTGGCGGAGACCCAGTACTTC. The encoded protein is CASSLFGGLAETQYF. The rearrangement links TRBV28 to TRBJ2-5; tentative D call: TRBD2 (6 bases). V shed 1 base and J shed 5 bases, with 14 bases lying between them. This CDR3 comprises 15 residues. The germline gives CDR1 MDHEN, CDR2 SYDVKM.

In its sample, this clone was seen a few times. The chain carries TRBV14 and TRBJ2-5, with D maybe TRBD1 (6 bases). The CDR3 is 16 amino acids. Germline-derived CDR1 and CDR2 are SGHDN and FVKESK. Trimming removed 1 base from V and 4 bases from J, with 16 bases in between. The CDR3 bases are TGTGCCAGCAGCCAAGTCATAGGGGGATGGAGAGAGACCCAGTACTTC. It translates to CASSQVIGGWRETQYF.

As for this clone: The sample contains more than one DNA sequence encoding this CDR3. CDR3 DNA sequence: TGTGCCAGCAGCCAACCGGGACAGGGGACAGATACGCAGTATTTT. Protein product: CASSQPGQGTDTQYF. The chain joins TRBV7-9 to TRBJ2-3, with 10 bases aligning to TRBD1. Trimming took 5 bases from V and 3 from J; bases not matched to a gene: 5. The CDR3 contains 15 residues. Germline V gives CDR1 SEHNR, CDR2 FQNEAQ (reference sequence).

The chain recombines TRBV7-8 with TRBJ2-5; a weak D match, TRBD2 (7 bases). Germline V lookup: CDR1 SGHVS, CDR2 FQNEAQ. There are 15 residues in the CDR3. Trimming left V 1 base short and J 5 bases short, with 14 bases between. CDR3 bases: TGTGCCAGCAGCTTAGAGAGGGGGGGCCTGGAGACCCAGTACTTC. Protein sequence: CASSLERGGLETQYF.

The V gene is TRBV28, the J gene TRBJ2-5; tentatively, D is TRBD2 (5 bases). The CDR3 has 14 residues. The V and J ends lost 3 bases and 4 bases respectively, with 12 bases between them. Germline CDR1 and CDR2: MDHEN and SYDVKM. The CDR3: CASSFSTAGETQYF. The CDR3 DNA reads TGTGCCAGCAGTTTCTCGACTGCGGGAGAGACCCAGTACTTC.

The CDR3 nucleotides are TGTGCCTGGAGTGTTTATGGGGCAGGTTCCCACGAGCAGTACTTC. Translation gives CAWSVYGAGSHEQYF. The J gene is TRBJ2-7, the V gene TRBV30; a possible D gene is TRBD1 (5 bases). The ends were cut back, 0 bases at V and 5 bases at J, with 17 bases in the middle. Germline loops: CDR1 GTSNPN, CDR2 SVGIG (reference sequence). The CDR3 length is 15 residues. Using reference TRBV30 and TRBJ2-7 for the parts outside the CDR3, the full variable domain is SQTIHQWPATLVQPVGSPLSLECTVEGTSNPNLYWYRQAAGRGLQLLFYSVGIGQISSEVPQNLSASRPQDRQFILSSKKLLLSDSGFYLCAWSVYGAGSHEQYFGPGTRLTVT.

The chain links TRBV14 to TRBJ1-1; unclear D gene. Trimming left V 6 bases short and J 10 bases short, with 18 bases between. This CDR3 has 13 residues. The germline V gene encodes CDR1 SGHDN and CDR2 FVKESK. CDR3: CASRPQTGRVAFF. The CDR3 nucleotides read TGTGCCAGCAGACCCCAAACCGGTCGAGTAGCTTTCTTT.

This sequence joins TRBV29-1 and TRBJ2-1, with D maybe TRBD2 (5 bases). Germline V gives CDR1 SQVTM, CDR2 ANQGSEA. The CDR3 has 14 amino acids. With 5 bases removed from V and 0 bases from J, the gap between germline ends came to 11 bases. CDR3 nucleotides: TGCAGCGTTCATGATGGGAGCTCCTACAATGAGCAGTTCTTC. Protein sequence: CSVHDGSSYNEQFF.

J is TRBJ2-1 and V is TRBV6-5; D is ambiguous. This CDR3 comprises 11 residues. The V gene lost 6 bases and the J gene lost 9 bases, with 9 bases spanning the gap. Germline values: CDR1 MNHEY, CDR2 SVGAGI. The CDR3 DNA reads as TGTGCCAGCAGCCCCGCGCGTGAGCAGTTCTTC. Its protein is CASSPAREQFF.

The chain recombines TRBV7-9 with TRBJ2-7, with TRBD1 matching 10 bases. V shed 7 bases, J shed 2 bases, and the junction held 11 bases outside the gene matches. Germline V CDR1 and CDR2: SEHNR, FQNEAQ (reference sequence). This CDR3 region has 16 residues. The CDR3 spells CASTSFKGQGTYEQYF. CDR3 bases: TGTGCCAGCACCTCGTTTAAGGGACAGGGGACCTACGAGCAGTACTTC.

This sequence joins TRBV28 and TRBJ1-3; 7 bases are a match to TRBD1. The CDR3 covers 14 residues. CDR1 and CDR2 from the germline V gene are MDHEN and SYDVKM. V lost 5 bases to trimming and J lost 2 bases; unmatched junction nucleotides: 3. The CDR3 coding sequence is TGTGCCAGCAGTCCCGGGACAGCTGGAAACACCATATATTTT. Residues: CASSPGTAGNTIYF.

This clone was picked up a small number of times. The rearrangement uses TRBV12-5 and TRBJ2-1; no definite D call. This CDR3 comprises 12 residues. V lost 5 bases and J lost 9, with 11 bases in between. CDR1 is LGHNT and CDR2 is FRNRAP in the germline V gene. The CDR3 DNA sequence: TGTGCTAGTGGTCCGCCAGGTGGTGAGCAGTTCTTC. This gives the protein CASGPPGGEQFF.

The V and J genes are TRBV4-1 and TRBJ2-1; perhaps TRBD2 as D (6 bases). V lost 4 bases and J 0 bases, leaving 13 bases between the germline ends. CDR1 is MGHRA and CDR2 is YSYEKL in the germline V gene. This CDR3 contains 16 residues. CDR3 loop: CASSLEDGSSYNEQFF. CDR3 in DNA: TGCGCCAGCAGCCTAGAAGACGGGAGCTCCTACAATGAGCAGTTCTTC.

V and J are TRBV5-1 and TRBJ1-5, with 12 nucleotides matching TRBD1. The CDR3 length is 17 residues. The germline V gene encodes CDR1 SGHRS and CDR2 YFSETQ. Trimming cost V 4 bases and J 2 bases; bases outside gene matches: 7. The CDR3 spells CASSPGQGALGNQPQHF. The CDR3 bases are TGCGCCAGCAGCCCGGGACAGGGGGCCCTGGGCAATCAGCCCCAGCATTTT. Drawing the rest from reference TRBV5-1 and TRBJ1-5, the complete variable domain is KAGVTQTPRYLIKTRGQQVTLSCSPISGHRSVSWYQQTPGQGLQFLFEYFSETQRNKGNFPGRFSGRQFSNSRSEMNVSTLELGDSALYLCASSPGQGALGNQPQHFGDGTRLSIL.

V gene TRBV27 combines with J gene TRBJ2-6, with 7 bases lining up with TRBD1. The CDR3 totals 16 residues. J gave up 3 bases and V 6 bases, and 8 bases lay outside the gene matches. Germline lookup yields CDR1 MNHEY and CDR2 SMNVEV (reference sequence). CDR3 loop: CASRKTTGLGANVLTF. The CDR3, as DNA: TGTGCCAGCAGAAAAACGACAGGGCTTGGGGCCAACGTCCTGACTTTC.